This T cell receptor (beta chain) comes out of a study of cytomegalovirus exposure and HLA in healthy donors. Broader study findings: What a later analysis reportedly showed was that an Asian-associated ancestry cluster had fewer N-insertions than the 666-donor mean. In a later analysis, most CMV-associated TCR beta chains appeared HLA-restricted. Analysis performed later found 16,000 or so TCR beta sequences associated with HLA alleles at 0.05 false discovery rate.

PCR employed 60 Vbeta and 13 Jbeta primers. The repertoire was sequenced with immunoSEQ multiplex PCR; TCRdb's copy has only in-frame clones and lacks some. Of 120,000 or so clones listed, 80% were seen once; the top ten hold about 10%. About this clone: Its antigen is currently unknown.

This CDR3 is built from 14 residues. Trimming removed 5 bases at V and 10 bases at J, with 20 bases between. Per the germline V gene, CDR1 is SEHNR and CDR2 is FQNEAQ (reference sequence). Sequencing was performed on PBMCs. The chain uses TRBV7-9 and TRBJ1-2, with D possibly TRBD1 on 5 matching bases. The source is a female donor in good health and CMV-seropositive. CDR3 protein: CASSAAAGSLAYTF. In DNA, the CDR3 is TGTGCCAGCAGCGCTGCGGCAGGGTCATTAGCCTACACCTTC.